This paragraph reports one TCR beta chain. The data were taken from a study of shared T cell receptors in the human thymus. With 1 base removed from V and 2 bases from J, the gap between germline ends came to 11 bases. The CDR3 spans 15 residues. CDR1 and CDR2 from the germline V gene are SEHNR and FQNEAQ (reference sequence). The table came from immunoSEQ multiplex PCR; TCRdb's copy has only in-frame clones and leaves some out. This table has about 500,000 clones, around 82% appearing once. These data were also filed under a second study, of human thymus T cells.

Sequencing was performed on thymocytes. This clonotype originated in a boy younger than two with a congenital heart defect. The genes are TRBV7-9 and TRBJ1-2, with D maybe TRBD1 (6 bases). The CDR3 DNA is TGTGCCAGCAGCTTAGAAGACAGGACGAACTATGGCTACACCTTC. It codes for CASSLEDRTNYGYTF. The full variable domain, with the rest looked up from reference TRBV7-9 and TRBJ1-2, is DTGVSQNPRHKITKRGQNVTFRCDPISEHNRLYWYRQTLGQGPEFLTYFQNEAQLEKSRLLSDRFSAERPKGSFSTLEIQRTEQGDSAMYLCASSLEDRTNYGYTFGSGTRLTVV.